The 18 T cell receptor beta chains below all came from one sample that was sequenced in a study of blood T cell repertoires in COVID-19. Profiled with immunoSEQ multiplex PCR; TCRdb holds only in-frame clones, not every one. The top ten clones hold roughly 1% of a sample with approximately 300,000 clones, about 90% of them seen once. Sequences were obtained from peripheral blood. Receptors originate from a woman aged 35 to 49 with COVID-19, enrolled during active disease.

V and J are TRBV27 and TRBJ2-7; weak D call: TRBD1 (6 bases). V lost 8 bases, J lost 13 bases, and 27 bases lay in between. The V gene's germline CDR1 is MNHEY and CDR2 SMNVEV (reference sequence). This CDR3 comprises 14 residues. The CDR3 coding sequence is TGTGCCAGCCGGTCGAGGGGGACACGTTTTGACTCCTACTTC. This codes for CASRSRGTRFDSYF.

To note about this clone: The same CDR3 also results from other DNA sequences found in this sample. The rearrangement joins TRBV20-1 to TRBJ2-5, with no clear D. Trimming shortened V by 3 bases and J by 4 bases, and 3 bases separated the two germline ends. The length of the CDR3 is 10 residues. The germline V gene has CDR1 DFQATT and CDR2 SNEGSKA (reference sequence). CDR3 sequence (DNA): TGCAGTGCTAGGAGAGAGACCCAGTACTTC. It encodes CSARRETQYF.

CDR3 region: CASRSMTGADEKLFF. DNA of the CDR3: TGCGCCAGCAGGTCCATGACAGGGGCCGATGAAAAACTGTTTTTT. The chain combines TRBV5-1 with TRBJ1-4; the match to TRBD1 covers 8 bases. The CDR3 is made up of 15 amino acids. V lost 5 bases and J lost 6; bases outside the gene matches: 9. The germline gives CDR1 SGHRS, CDR2 YFSETQ.

The gene calls are TRBV7-8 and TRBJ2-5; 8 positions match TRBD1. Losses at the gene ends were 2 bases for V and 2 bases for J; bases not matched to a gene: 7. Per the germline V gene, CDR1 is SGHVS and CDR2 is FQNEAQ. CDR3 length: 16 amino acids. The CDR3 nucleotides are TGTGCCAGCAGCTTAAGGGACAGGCAGGGGCAAGAGACCCAGTACTTC. Protein sequence: CASSLRDRQGQETQYF.

The V gene is TRBV5-1, the J gene TRBJ1-2; 9 positions match TRBD1. Germline loops: CDR1 SGHRS, CDR2 YFSETQ. The trim removed 0 bases at V and 4 bases at J, leaving 4 bases unmatched. The CDR3 runs to 15 residues. The CDR3 region is CASSLVGTGSYGYTF. DNA of the CDR3: TGCGCCAGCAGCTTGGTGGGGACAGGGTCCTATGGCTACACCTTC.

This chain links TRBV24-1 with TRBJ2-7; TRBD2 aligns across 9 bases. Looked up from germline, CDR1 is KGHDR and CDR2 is SFDVKD. This CDR3 spans 18 amino acids. V was clipped by 8 bases and J by 2 bases; unmatched bases: 18. The CDR3 is CATTRFTGTSGLTYEQYF. The CDR3 DNA follows: TGTGCCACCACCCGCTTTACGGGAACTAGCGGGTTAACCTACGAGCAGTACTTC.

The chain joins TRBV11-2 to TRBJ2-2, with D possibly TRBD2 on 7 matching bases. This CDR3 is 15 amino acids long. CDR1 and CDR2 from the germline V gene are SGHAT and FQNNGV. Deletions cut 7 bases from V and 4 bases from J, with 16 bases between. For the CDR3, the DNA is TGTGCCAGCACCACCTACGGGGGGCCCACCGGGGAGCTGTTTTTT. Protein product: CASTTYGGPTGELFF. The variable domain in full, completed from reference TRBV11-2 and TRBJ2-2, reads EAGVAQSPRYKIIEKRQSVAFWCNPISGHATLYWYQQILGQGPKLLIQFQNNGVVDDSQLPKDRFSAERLKGVDSTLKIQPAKLEDSAVYLCASTTYGGPTGELFFGEGSRLTVL.

J is TRBJ1-1 and V is TRBV27, with a tentative D call TRBD1 (5 bases). The CDR3 is made up of 14 amino acids. V lost 5 bases, J lost 1 base, and 11 bases lay in between. Germline V CDR1 and CDR2: MNHEY, SMNVEV (reference sequence). The CDR3 here is CASSPRARNTEAFF. CDR3 DNA sequence: TGTGCCAGCAGTCCCAGGGCCAGGAACACTGAAGCTTTCTTT.

The chain links TRBV7-2 to TRBJ2-7, with TRBD2 identical over 9 bases. CDR1 is SGHTA and CDR2 is FQGNSA in the germline V gene. V was clipped by 2 bases and J by 0 bases; unmatched bases: 5. The CDR3 is 16 residues long. CDR3 DNA: TGTGCCAGCAGCTTATTTGGTAGCGGGGGCTCCTACGAGCAGTACTTC. Translated: CASSLFGSGGSYEQYF.

In its sample, this clone was seen a few times. The chain carries TRBV7-2 and TRBJ1-5, with a weak D call TRBD1 (6 bases). V shed 6 bases and J shed 7 bases, with 16 bases lying between them. Germline V gene sequence: CDR1 SGHTA, CDR2 FQGNSA. CDR3 length: 14 amino acids. CDR3 nucleotide sequence: TGTGCCAGCAGTCAGACCAGGGGAAACCAGCCCCAGCATTTT. This encodes CASSQTRGNQPQHF.

The genes are TRBV7-2 and TRBJ2-7, with TRBD1 matching over 8 bases. The CDR3 runs 16 residues. Germline V gene lookup returns CDR1 SGHTA and CDR2 FQGNSA. V dropped 7 bases and J dropped 4; count of bases not matched to a gene: 15. CDR3: CASTSQGAGPPYEQYF. In DNA, the CDR3 is TGTGCCAGCACCTCTCAGGGGGCGGGACCTCCTTACGAGCAGTACTTC.

The table lists this clone with a count of one. This CDR3 reads CASSPRGANSPLHF. CDR3 in DNA: TGTGCCAGCAGCCCGCGGGGGGCGAATTCACCCCTCCACTTT. The chain recombines TRBV28 with TRBJ1-6; D might be TRBD1 (6 bases). Germline V CDR1 and CDR2: MDHEN, SYDVKM. The V gene lost 6 bases and the J gene lost 7 bases, with 13 bases spanning the gap. The CDR3 runs 14 residues.

The J gene is TRBJ2-1, the V gene TRBV27; 9 bases agree with TRBD2. Germline V gene sequence: CDR1 MNHEY, CDR2 SMNVEV (reference sequence). J lost 4 bases, V lost 6 bases, and 1 base had no gene match. This CDR3 is 13 amino acids long. CDR3 loop: CASRLAGYNEQFF. The CDR3 DNA follows: TGTGCCAGCAGACTAGCGGGTTACAATGAGCAGTTCTTC.

The V and J genes are TRBV6-5 and TRBJ1-2, with 7 bases matching TRBD1. The trim removed 10 bases at V and 7 bases at J, leaving 9 bases unmatched. CDR1 and CDR2 (germline): MNHEY, SVGAGI. The CDR3 totals 12 residues. CDR3 sequence (DNA): TGTGCCACCACAGACAGGGTCCGTGGCTACACCTTC. It yields the protein CATTDRVRGYTF.

The genes are TRBV9 and TRBJ2-3; 11 bases agree with TRBD2. This CDR3 has 16 residues. CDR1 and CDR2 from the germline V gene are SGDLS and YYNGEE. After removal of 2 bases from V and 4 bases from J, the junction contained 6 bases not matched to a gene. The CDR3 protein is CASSVIAGGPADTQYF. CDR3 sequence (DNA): TGTGCCAGCAGCGTGATAGCGGGGGGGCCCGCAGATACGCAGTATTTT.

This chain links TRBV6-5 with TRBJ1-1; possibly TRBD1 for D (5 bases). V was trimmed by 6 bases and J by 1 base, leaving 12 bases between them. The CDR3 has 14 residues. The V gene's germline CDR1 is MNHEY and CDR2 SVGAGI. CDR3: CASSGGLENTEAFF. The CDR3 coding sequence is TGTGCCAGCAGCGGGGGGTTGGAGAACACTGAAGCTTTCTTT.

The chain has TRBV28 and TRBJ1-2; D is perhaps TRBD1 (6 bases). The germline V gene encodes CDR1 MDHEN and CDR2 SYDVKM. The V and J ends lost 6 bases and 6 bases respectively, with 11 bases between them. CDR3 size: 12 residues. CDR3 bases: TGTGCCAGCAGCCGGGGACACGATGGCTACACCTTC. Translating gives CASSRGHDGYTF.

The chain uses TRBV21-1 and TRBJ2-3; TRBD2 is taken as the D call from the table, unchecked against the DNA. TRBV21-1 is described as a pseudogene. The CDR3 has 16 amino acids. CDR3 in DNA: TGTGCCAGCAGTTCTGGGGGGACCCTTTTCACAGATACGCAGTATTTT. Amino acid sequence: CASSSGGTLFTDTQYF.